The 31 T cell receptor beta chains reported below all come from one sample, sequenced in a study of vaccination effects on CD4 cells after COVID-19. Antigens for these TCRs are unknown. Viral peptide pools were used in the ViraFEST assay to expand antigen-specific CD4+ T cells, and sequencing came afterward. Cultured cells yielded isolated CD4+ T cells after approximately nine days. Two-dose BNT162b2 or mRNA-1273 vaccination was given to participants. TCRdb keeps only in-frame clones here, not all; method: immunoSEQ multiplex PCR. The repertoire consists of 35,000 to 40,000 clones, with 82% occurring once and the leading ten covering roughly 1.9%. This specimen was CD4+ T cells from PBMCs cultured with HCoV-NL63 spike peptides, taken after COVID-19 vaccination. All receptors come from a human donor who received a COVID-19 vaccine. Some clones in this sample may be carry-over from other donors' samples.

This chain uses TRBV5-1 with TRBJ1-4; D is unclear. V was shortened by 0 bases and J by 0 bases, with 6 bases between the two germline ends. Germline loops: CDR1 SGHRS, CDR2 YFSETQ. CDR3 length: 15 residues. CDR3 bases: TGCGCCAGCAGCTTGGGGCAACCAACTAATGAAAAACTGTTTTTT. Translation gives CASSLGQPTNEKLFF.

This clone was counted a single time. The chain employs TRBV27 and TRBJ2-5; 8 bases map to TRBD1. The CDR3 is 14 residues long. Germline V lookup: CDR1 MNHEY, CDR2 SMNVEV (reference sequence). V trimming: 4 bases; J trimming: 5 bases; junction bases outside the gene matches: 6. The CDR3 loop reads CASSSGGGLETQYF. The CDR3 coding sequence is TGTGCCAGCAGTTCAGGGGGCGGTTTGGAGACCCAGTACTTC.

The genes are TRBV5-1 and TRBJ1-2, with no clear D. Between the trimmed V and J ends, which lost 4 bases and 1 base, there was a span of 11 bases. Germline V gene sequence: CDR1 SGHRS, CDR2 YFSETQ. The CDR3 contains 14 residues. The CDR3 nucleotides read TGCGCCAGCAGCCCAACGGATTTTAACTATGGCTACACCTTC. This translates into CASSPTDFNYGYTF.

This chain connects TRBV7-2 to TRBJ2-1; D possibly corresponds to TRBD2 (6 bases). The CDR3 contains 16 residues. The germline gives CDR1 SGHTA, CDR2 FQGNSA. The V end lost 5 bases, the J end lost 8 bases, and 22 bases lay between the germline ends. The CDR3 coding sequence is TGTGCCAGCAGCATATACGGGGGTTACGTTGGGTATGAGCAGTTCTTC. Protein sequence: CASSIYGGYVGYEQFF.

In this sample, this clone turned up a few times. The CDR3 DNA reads TGTGCCAGCAGCCGGTTGGGCGAAAAACTGTTTTTT. Its protein product is CASSRLGEKLFF. The chain recombines TRBV3-1 (or the pseudogene TRBV3-2) with TRBJ1-4; D unresolved. Germline CDR1 and CDR2: LGHDT and YNNKEL (reference sequence). Trimming took off 4 bases at V and 8 bases at J, with 8 bases between the two ends. The CDR3 runs to 12 residues.

This chain connects TRBV2 to TRBJ1-5, with a tentative D call TRBD1 (5 bases). The germline V gene has CDR1 SNHLY and CDR2 FYNNEI. Trimming shortened V by 4 bases and J by 7 bases, and 14 bases separated the two germline ends. The CDR3 is made up of 14 amino acids. This chain's CDR3 is CASSVSRGTQPQHF. The CDR3 bases are TGTGCCAGCAGTGTTTCTAGGGGTACCCAGCCCCAGCATTTT.

This clone has a handful of counts. V and J are TRBV5-4 and TRBJ2-7, with D possibly being TRBD1 or TRBD2 (5 bases each). With 0 bases removed from V and 3 bases from J, the gap between germline ends came to 10 bases. The CDR3 runs to 14 residues. Germline-derived CDR1 and CDR2 are SGHNT and YYREEE (reference sequence). CDR3 DNA sequence: TGTGCCAGCAGCTTGGGGGACGGCCGCTACGAGCAGTACGTC. As protein: CASSLGDGRYEQYV.

The V and J genes are TRBV5-4 and TRBJ1-1, with D perhaps TRBD1 (6 bases). Germline loops: CDR1 SGHNT, CDR2 YYREEE (reference sequence). This CDR3 contains 14 residues. The ends were cut back, 0 bases at V and 10 bases at J, with 16 bases in the middle. The chain's CDR3 is CASSLGARGGRAFF. The CDR3, as DNA: TGTGCCAGCAGCTTGGGAGCTAGAGGGGGGAGAGCTTTCTTT.

The chain combines TRBV21-1 with TRBJ2-3; the table's D call, TRBD1, has no DNA check behind it. TRBV21-1 is a known pseudogene. This CDR3 contains 14 residues. CDR3 sequence: CASSKAIRGDTQYF. The DNA for the CDR3 is TGTGCCAGCAGCAAAGCGATTAGGGGTGATACGCAGTATTTT.

V and J are TRBV24-1 and TRBJ1-3; D is unclear. The ends were cut back, 4 bases at V and 8 bases at J, with 14 bases in the middle. The length of the CDR3 is 14 residues. CDR1 is KGHDR and CDR2 is SFDVKD in the germline V gene. CDR3 residues: CATSDSGSTDTIYF. DNA of the CDR3: TGTGCCACCAGTGACTCAGGATCAACGGACACCATATATTTT.

The chain has TRBV7-9 and TRBJ1-4; D is ambiguous. Germline values: CDR1 SEHNR, CDR2 FQNEAQ (reference sequence). V lost 4 bases and J 4 bases, leaving 13 bases between the germline ends. This CDR3 has 15 amino acids. CDR3 sequence (DNA): TGTGCCAGCAGCTCCACATATGGCCTTAATGAAAAACTGTTTTTT. Translated, it gives CASSSTYGLNEKLFF.

The chain has TRBV2 and TRBJ2-2; 8 nucleotides agree with TRBD1. The CDR3 is 15 residues long. Germline trimming cut 6 bases from V and 3 bases from J; bases unmatched to any gene: 6. Germline CDR1 is SNHLY and CDR2 is FYNNEI. The CDR3 sequence: CASSHRDRYTGELFF. CDR3 nucleotides: TGTGCCAGCAGCCACAGGGACAGGTACACCGGGGAGCTGTTTTTT.

The chain uses TRBV15 and TRBJ2-1; possible D gene TRBD1, 5 bases. The germline gives CDR1 LNHNV, CDR2 YYDKDF (reference sequence). CDR3 size: 14 residues. Trimming removed 6 bases from V and 3 bases from J, with 12 bases in between. The CDR3: CATRRQTIYNEQFF. In nucleotides, the CDR3 is TGTGCCACCAGGAGACAGACCATCTACAATGAGCAGTTCTTC.

The rearrangement links TRBV6-2 or TRBV6-3 to TRBJ2-1; D unclear. The CDR3 has 12 amino acids. Trimming took 4 bases from V and 6 from J, leaving 7 bases between them. In germline, CDR1 is MNHEY, CDR2 SVGEGT. The CDR3 spells CASSSWGNEQFF. The CDR3, as DNA: TGTGCCAGCAGTTCCTGGGGCAATGAGCAGTTCTTC.

This rearrangement joins TRBV18 to TRBJ1-2; D unresolved. Trimming stripped 2 bases from V and 8 bases from J, with 6 bases between. Germline V lookup: CDR1 KGHSH, CDR2 LQKENI. The CDR3 spans 11 residues. The CDR3 loop is CASSPGSGYTF. The CDR3 nucleotides are TGTGCCAGCTCACCAGGGAGCGGCTACACCTTC.

The sample holds one count of this clone. The chain joins TRBV12-5 to TRBJ2-2; TRBD1 aligns across 10 bases. J was trimmed by 6 bases and V by 3 bases; bases with no gene match: 7. This CDR3 is built from 16 residues. CDR1 is LGHNT and CDR2 is FRNRAP in the germline V gene. This CDR3 is CASGLRGQGIPGELFF. CDR3 DNA sequence: TGTGCTAGTGGTTTAAGGGGACAGGGGATTCCCGGGGAGCTGTTTTTT.

The chain combines TRBV5-4 with TRBJ1-1; D not resolved. The CDR3 runs to 16 residues. Germline V gives CDR1 SGHNT, CDR2 YYREEE (reference sequence). V lost 0 bases, J lost 0 bases, and 12 bases lay in between. CDR3: CASSLGSATMNTEAFF. CDR3 nucleotide sequence: TGTGCCAGCAGCTTGGGGTCGGCTACCATGAACACTGAAGCTTTCTTT.

This clone was seen a single time. The rearrangement links TRBV6-5 to TRBJ1-5, with D possibly being TRBD1 (6 bases). Germline V gene lookup returns CDR1 MNHEY and CDR2 SVGAGI. V lost 2 bases to trimming and J lost 3 bases, with 11 bases between them. The CDR3 loop spans 15 amino acids. CDR3 DNA sequence: TGTGCCAGCAGTTACCAACAGGGTACCAATCAGCCCCAGCATTTT. Protein product: CASSYQQGTNQPQHF.

The CDR3 sequence is CASMHIGTEETQYF. CDR3 in DNA: TGTGCCAGCATGCATATCGGGACAGAAGAGACCCAGTACTTC. The chain has TRBV11-1 and TRBJ2-5, with TRBD1 identical over 7 bases. V dropped 7 bases and J dropped 3; count of bases not matched to a gene: 8. CDR3 length equals 14 residues. CDR1 and CDR2 (germline): SGHAT, FQDESV (reference sequence).

The genes are TRBV5-1 and TRBJ2-4; 7 bases match TRBD2. The CDR3 extends over 15 amino acids. Germline values: CDR1 SGHRS, CDR2 YFSETQ. The V and J ends lost 0 bases and 7 bases, in that order; junction bases with no gene match: 7. CDR3 sequence (DNA): TGCGCCAGCAGCTTGGGGGCGGGGGTTCAGAACATTCAGTACTTC. Its protein is CASSLGAGVQNIQYF. Based on the CDR3 plus reference TRBV5-1 and TRBJ2-4, the full variable domain is KAGVTQTPRYLIKTRGQQVTLSCSPISGHRSVSWYQQTPGQGLQFLFEYFSETQRNKGNFPGRFSGRQFSNSRSEMNVSTLELGDSALYLCASSLGAGVQNIQYFGAGTRLSVL.

The rearrangement links TRBV7-2 to TRBJ1-2; D is unresolved. V lost 2 bases, J lost 8 bases, and 9 bases lay in between. Germline V gene lookup returns CDR1 SGHTA and CDR2 FQGNSA. The CDR3 extends over 12 amino acids. CDR3 amino acids: CASSLRGEGYTF. The CDR3 DNA follows: TGTGCCAGCAGCTTACGTGGGGAGGGCTACACCTTC. Full variable domain (remainder filled in from reference TRBV7-2 and TRBJ1-2): GAGVSQSPSNKVTEKGKDVELRCDPISGHTALYWYRQSLGQGLEFLIYFQGNSAPDKSGLPSDRFSAERTGGSVSTLTIQRTQQEDSAVYLCASSLRGEGYTFGSGTRLTVV.

The CDR3 sequence is CASSLGGRREETQYF. CDR3 sequence (DNA): TGTGCCAGCAGCTTAGGGGGCAGGCGGGAAGAGACCCAGTACTTC. The chain links TRBV7-6 to TRBJ2-5; either TRBD1 or TRBD2 may fit D (5 bases each). Germline CDR1 SGHVS, CDR2 FNYEAQ. V lost 1 base and J 3 bases, leaving 12 bases between the germline ends. The CDR3 has 15 amino acids.

The rearrangement uses TRBV5-4 and TRBJ2-1; TRBD2 is a possible D gene (6 bases). The CDR3 has 18 residues. CDR1 SGHNT and CDR2 YYREEE come from the germline V gene (reference sequence). The V gene lost 2 bases and the J gene lost 0 bases, with 18 bases spanning the gap. The CDR3: CASSFRLIAVSSYNEQFF. DNA of the CDR3: TGTGCCAGCAGCTTTAGGTTAATAGCGGTGAGCTCCTACAATGAGCAGTTCTTC.

The chain recombines TRBV19 with TRBJ1-5; no clear D. The V and J ends lost 5 bases and 10 bases respectively, with 12 bases between them. Germline V gene sequence: CDR1 LNHDA, CDR2 SQIVND (reference sequence). The CDR3 loop spans 12 amino acids. CDR3 in DNA: TGTGCCAGTAGTCTACTTCAGCAACCCCAGCATTTT. The encoded protein is CASSLLQQPQHF.

To note about this clone: The limits of the CDR3 on the DNA are not certain, so only TCRdb's listed CDR3 is given. V usage is TRBV6-5 and J usage is TRBJ2-5; the DNA was not used to check the table's D call, TRBD2. Ends included, the CDR3 has 15 residues. Germline CDR1 reads MNHEY; CDR2 reads SVGAGI. CDR3 loop: CASSTGMYFGETQYF.

The chain couples TRBV9 to TRBJ2-7; D is unclear. The V gene's germline CDR1 is SGDLS and CDR2 YYNGEE. Trimming took off 4 bases at V and 2 bases at J, with 19 bases between the two ends. The CDR3 length is 16 residues. The CDR3 nucleotides are TGTGCCAGCAGCCCAGTATCCACCTCTAAAACCTACGAGCAGTACTTC. This encodes CASSPVSTSKTYEQYF. The whole variable domain, filled in from reference TRBV9 and TRBJ2-7, reads DSGVTQTPKHLITATGQRVTLRCSPRSGDLSVYWYQQSLDQGLQFLIQYYNGEERAKGNILERFSAQQFPDLHSELNLSSLELGDSALYFCASSPVSTSKTYEQYFGPGTRLTVT.

The rearrangement joins TRBV4-3 to TRBJ1-2; D unclear. The germline V gene encodes CDR1 LGHNA and CDR2 YSLEER. Trimming removed 0 bases from V and 6 bases from J, with 14 bases in between. This CDR3 has 15 amino acids. DNA of the CDR3: TGCGCCAGCAGCCAAGAGCGTTCGGGGTCCCATGGCTACACCTTC. Translated, it gives CASSQERSGSHGYTF.

The chain employs TRBV6-6 and TRBJ2-2; 7 bases line up with TRBD1. CDR1 is MNHNY and CDR2 is SVGAGI in the germline V gene (reference sequence). The CDR3 is 15 residues long. V was pared by 2 bases and J by 4 bases, with 4 bases of the junction left unmatched. This CDR3 is CASSYDRVVTGELFF. CDR3 bases: TGTGCCAGCAGTTACGACAGGGTGGTCACCGGGGAGCTGTTTTTT.

The chain links TRBV5-5 to TRBJ1-2, with D unclear. Trimming pared 2 bases from V and 4 bases from J, leaving 12 bases between. Germline CDR1 and CDR2: SGHKS and YYEKEE (reference sequence). CDR3 length equals 14 residues. CDR3 nucleotide sequence: TGTGCCAGCAGCTTCAGGAACGCTGGCTATGGCTACACCTTC. This encodes CASSFRNAGYGYTF.

The chain employs TRBV6-5 and TRBJ2-3; TRBD2 agrees at 10 bases. Germline assignment: CDR1 MNHEY and CDR2 SVGAGI. The CDR3 sequence is 15 residues long. Trimming cost V 2 bases and J 5 bases; bases outside gene matches: 4. The CDR3 DNA reads as TGTGCCAGCAGTTACGAGGTAGCGGGGGGAGATACGCAGTATTTT. Translated, it gives CASSYEVAGGDTQYF.

V is TRBV7-7 and J is TRBJ2-7; TRBD1 matches 11 bases. Per germline, CDR1 SSHAT and CDR2 FNYEAQ (reference sequence). The ends lost 5 bases at V and 6 bases at J; junction bases unmatched: 9. The CDR3 covers 15 residues. CDR3 coding DNA: TGTGCCAGCAGCCCTCGGGACAGGGGGGCCATCGAGCAGTACGTC. Residues: CASSPRDRGAIEQYV.